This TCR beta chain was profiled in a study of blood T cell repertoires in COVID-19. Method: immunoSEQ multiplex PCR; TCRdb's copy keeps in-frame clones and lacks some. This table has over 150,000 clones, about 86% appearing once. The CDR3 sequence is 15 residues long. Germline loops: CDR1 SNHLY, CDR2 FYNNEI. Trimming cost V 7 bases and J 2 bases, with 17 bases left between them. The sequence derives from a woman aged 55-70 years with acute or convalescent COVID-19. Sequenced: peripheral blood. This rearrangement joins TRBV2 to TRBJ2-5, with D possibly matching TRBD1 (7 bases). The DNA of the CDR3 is TGTGCCAGCACGCCCGGACAGGCGGGGCAAGAGACCCAGTACTTC. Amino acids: CASTPGQAGQETQYF.